Listed below are T cell receptor beta chains from one sample, sequenced in a study of cytomegalovirus exposure and HLA in healthy donors. Sequencing was performed with immunoSEQ multiplex PCR; in TCRdb, only in-frame clones are kept and a portion is missing. This table has around 140,000 clones, around nine tenths appearing once. Specimen: PBMCs. The receptors were sampled from a young woman in good health and CMV-seronegative. The CDR3 runs from the conserved cysteine through the conserved F or W. D genes are given only for firm matches. Expanded clones are given a class, and other clones once, few, many or no size at all.

V gene	clone size	D gene	J gene	CDR3 DNA	CDR3 protein
TRBV5-4	NA	NA	TRBJ1-1	TGTGCCAACAGCTTAGGTTCGGGGGGCTCGGCGAACACTGAAGCTTTCTTT	CANSLGSGGSANTEAFF
TRBV5-6	NA	NA	TRBJ2-1	TGTGCCAGCAGCTTGGGCACTAGCAATGAGCAGTTCTTC	CASSLGTSNEQFF
TRBV7-9	NA	TRBD1	TRBJ1-2	TGTGCCAGCAGCCAGATTGGACAGGGAACTAACTATGGCTACACCTTC	CASSQIGQGTNYGYTF
TRBV6-4	few	NA	TRBJ2-6	TGTGCCAGCAGTGAGGACAGCTCTGGGGCCAACGTCCTGACTTTC	CASSEDSSGANVLTF
TRBV5-1	NA	NA	TRBJ1-1	TGCGCCAGCAGCGTGGAGGGGATTGAAGCTTTCTTT	CASSVEGIEAFF
TRBV7-3	NA	TRBD2	TRBJ2-3	TGTGCCAGCAGCCCACTAGCGGCTAGCACAGATACGCAGTATTTT	CASSPLAASTDTQYF
TRBV5-6	NA	TRBD1	TRBJ1-2	TGTGCCAGCAGCCCTAACAGGGGGAGATACCCTATGATAGGCTACACCTTC	CASSPNRGRYPMIGYTF
TRBV5-8	NA	NA	TRBJ2-1	TGTGCCAGCAGCCCGGGAAGTGGAACCAATGAGCAGTTCTTC	CASSPGSGTNEQFF
TRBV6-6	NA	TRBD1	TRBJ1-2	TGTGCCAGCAGGTCCGGGACAGGGGATGGCTATGGCTACACCTTC	CASRSGTGDGYGYTF
TRBV6-6	few	NA	TRBJ1-6	TGTGCCAGCAGTTCGAAGACAGGAGGAAATTCACCCCTCCACTTT	CASSSKTGGNSPLHF
TRBV28	once	NA	TRBJ2-3	TGTGCCAGCAGTCCCAGGGGAATGAGGGATACGCAGTATTTT	CASSPRGMRDTQYF
TRBV6-6	NA	TRBD1	TRBJ2-2	TGTGCCAGCAGTTACTACAGGGGATCGGGAACCGGGGAGCTGTTTTTT	CASSYYRGSGTGELFF
TRBV30	NA	TRBD2	TRBJ2-1	TGTGCCTGGAGTGGCCCCTCCGGGACTAGCGGGGCCTCTACCTACAATGAGCAGTTCTTC	CAWSGPSGTSGASTYNEQFF
TRBV7-9	NA	NA	TRBJ1-6	TGTTCCAGCAGAAAATGGGGGGCACCCCTCCACTTT	CSSRKWGAPLHF
TRBV28	once	NA	TRBJ1-1	TGTGCCAGCAGTTCCCCCGGCGGGAGCACTGAAGCTTTCTTT	CASSSPGGSTEAFF
TRBV4-1	NA	NA	TRBJ2-5	TGCGCCAGCAGCCAGCCTATCCTTAGACAGTCCCTGAAAAAAGAGACCCAGTACTTC	CASSQPILRQSLKKETQYF
TRBV25-1	few	TRBD2	TRBJ2-1	TGTGCCAGCAGTGAAATAGCGGGAGTACTAGTCAATGAGCAGTTCTTC	CASSEIAGVLVNEQFF
TRBV5-6	NA	NA	TRBJ1-1	TGTGCCAGCAGCTTGAATTACAGATCTGAAGCTTTCTTT	CASSLNYRSEAFF
TRBV7-9	once	TRBD2	TRBJ2-7	TGTTCCAGCAGCTCAACGGTACTAGCGGGGGCCCTTGCCTACGAGCAGTACTTC	CSSSSTVLAGALAYEQYF